The clone carrying this T cell receptor beta chain has more than one count but fewer than ten. The antigen is undetermined. V shed 5 bases, J shed 5 bases, and the junction held 10 bases outside the gene matches. In germline, CDR1 is SGHVS, CDR2 FQNEAQ. This CDR3 contains 15 residues. Unique molecular identifiers were used in preparing the TCRbeta library. TCRdb re-called the PCR reads through MiXCR, storing one row per CDR3 protein. The table lists around 270,000 distinct CDR3 sequences, almost 8% of them singletons, with approximately 8.2% in the top ten. The data were taken from a study of T-cell reconstitution after alpha-beta-depleted transplantation in children. Study-wide results and caveats: T-cell counts and diversity were attributed mostly to newly produced T cells one year after transplant. By about two months after transplant, alpha-beta T cells reportedly arose from several hundred graft clones that had expanded. Some patients showed high day-60 TCRbeta diversity, which derived from surviving recipient T cells and thymic progenitors.

The source material was peripheral blood, sampled 360 days after TCRalphabeta/CD19-depleted stem cell transplant. This chain connects TRBV7-8 to TRBJ2-3; 7 bases map to TRBD2. The sequence derives from a female patient aged 2-9 years who had a stem cell transplant for Fanconi anemia, so the T cells may come from the graft donor. CDR3: CASSLGGVSGDTQYF. CDR3 coding DNA: TGTGCCAGCAGCCTGGGGGGGGTTTCGGGAGATACGCAGTATTTT.